A single sample is the source of the 30 T cell receptor beta chains below, sequenced in a study of shared clonotypes between healthy human individuals. Sequenced by immunoSEQ multiplex PCR; TCRdb stores in-frame clones only, minus some. The table records hundreds of thousands of clones, 90% to 97% of them present only once. The sequenced sample was naive CD4+ T cells sorted from blood. Subset denoted: CD45RA+ positively selected. The receptor set was obtained from a woman aged 30 to 39 in good health.

For this clone: Other DNA sequences in the sample encode the same CDR3. V and J are TRBV29-1 and TRBJ2-5; D not resolved. Germline values: CDR1 SQVTM, CDR2 ANQGSEA. Trimming took 6 bases from V and 2 from J, leaving 10 bases between them. This CDR3 has 12 amino acids. CDR3 sequence reads: CSVRGGQETQYF. Written as DNA, the CDR3 is TGCAGCGTCCGAGGTGGACAAGAGACCCAGTACTTC.

This clone was picked up one time. This chain links TRBV5-1 with TRBJ2-1; no clear D gene. The CDR3 contains 15 residues. The V gene lost 2 bases and the J gene lost 0 bases, with 9 bases spanning the gap. CDR1 SGHRS and CDR2 YFSETQ come from the germline V gene. The CDR3 DNA reads as TGCGCCAGCAGCTTAGTTTTAGGCTCCTACAATGAGCAGTTCTTC. Protein sequence: CASSLVLGSYNEQFF.

The genes are TRBV10-3 and TRBJ2-3, with 9 positions matching TRBD2. Trimming cost V 6 bases and J 0 bases; bases outside gene matches: 10. The CDR3 covers 17 residues. CDR1 is ENHRY, CDR2 SYGVKD, per germline. The CDR3 here is CAISAREGAASTDTQYF. CDR3 nucleotide sequence: TGTGCCATCAGCGCGCGGGAGGGGGCAGCCAGCACAGATACGCAGTATTTT.

The chain joins TRBV28 to TRBJ2-7; D is perhaps TRBD1 or TRBD2 (5 bases each). This CDR3 region has 18 residues. Germline CDR1 is MDHEN and CDR2 is SYDVKM. Trimming removed 6 bases at V and 2 bases at J, with 26 bases between. CDR3 DNA: TGTGCCAGCAGCTTAGATAGGTGGCCGGGACGGAATGCCTACGAGCAGTACTTC. Amino acid sequence: CASSLDRWPGRNAYEQYF.

This rearrangement joins TRBV11-2 to TRBJ2-7; 10 bases fit TRBD2. The CDR3 is 16 amino acids. Trimming cost V 0 bases and J 0 bases; bases outside gene matches: 2. Germline CDR1 and CDR2: SGHAT and FQNNGV. The CDR3: CASSLDLAGDSYEQYF. The CDR3 region has the DNA TGTGCCAGCAGCTTAGATCTAGCGGGAGACTCCTACGAGCAGTACTTC.

The V gene is TRBV19, the J gene TRBJ2-7, with 10 bases identical to TRBD1. The V segment lost 3 bases and the J segment 5 bases; nucleotides outside the gene matches: 4. The CDR3 is 14 amino acids. Per the germline V gene, CDR1 is LNHDA and CDR2 is SQIVND (reference sequence). The CDR3: CASSIETGGHEQYF. CDR3 coding DNA: TGTGCCAGTAGTATCGAGACAGGGGGCCACGAGCAGTACTTC.

The CDR3 nucleotides are TGTGCCAGCAGACTGGACAGCAACTATGGCTACACCTTC. It encodes CASRLDSNYGYTF. The rearrangement joins TRBV6-5 to TRBJ1-2; D is perhaps TRBD1 (6 bases). CDR3 size: 13 residues. The germline gives CDR1 MNHEY, CDR2 SVGAGI. Trimming cost V 6 bases and J 2 bases, with 10 bases left between them.

The chain combines TRBV5-1 with TRBJ1-3; 7 nucleotides agree with TRBD1. Trimming removed 0 bases from V and 3 bases from J; junction bases left unmatched: 6. Germline V gene sequence: CDR1 SGHRS, CDR2 YFSETQ. The CDR3 is 16 residues long. CDR3 protein: CASSLEDRAYGNTIYF. Written as DNA, the CDR3 is TGCGCCAGCAGCTTGGAAGACAGGGCCTATGGAAACACCATATATTTT.

V is TRBV21-1 and J is TRBJ2-1; TRBD2 was called by the table and not checked on the DNA. TRBV21-1 is annotated as a pseudogene. The CDR3 loop spans 14 amino acids. CDR3 loop: CASSKGGLAAEQFF. As DNA, the CDR3 is TGTGCCAGCAGCAAAGGCGGCCTAGCAGCTGAGCAGTTCTTC.

This sequence joins TRBV30 and TRBJ2-2; D unclear. Germline assignment: CDR1 GTSNPN and CDR2 SVGIG (reference sequence). The CDR3 is 13 amino acids. With 4 bases removed from V and 6 bases from J, the gap between germline ends came to 12 bases. The CDR3 bases are TGTGCCTGGACACGTCTTGAAGCCGGGGAGCTGTTTTTT. Translated: CAWTRLEAGELFF.

The chain has TRBV28 and TRBJ2-1; 9 bases are a match to TRBD2. J lost 3 bases, V lost 5 bases, and 8 bases had no gene match. The CDR3 contains 16 residues. Germline CDR1 MDHEN, CDR2 SYDVKM. The CDR3: CASSLTRTSVYNEQFF. DNA for the CDR3: TGTGCCAGCAGTCTGACCCGGACTAGCGTCTACAATGAGCAGTTCTTC.

The chain employs TRBV6-4 and TRBJ2-3, with D tentatively TRBD2 (5 bases). The CDR3 is 18 residues long. Germline V gene data show CDR1 as MRHNA and CDR2 as SNTAGT. The V gene lost 4 bases and the J gene lost 4 bases, with 24 bases spanning the gap. CDR3 amino acids: CASSAQSGLGQVADTQYF. CDR3 bases: TGTGCCAGCAGTGCACAGAGCGGACTGGGCCAAGTCGCAGATACGCAGTATTTT.

The V gene is TRBV28, the J gene TRBJ1-2; D possibly corresponds to TRBD1 (5 bases). The CDR3 is made up of 13 amino acids. Trimming pared 1 base from V and 8 bases from J, leaving 11 bases between. The germline V gene encodes CDR1 MDHEN and CDR2 SYDVKM. CDR3 region: CASSLSQAGGYTF. In nucleotides, the CDR3 is TGTGCCAGCAGTTTATCACAGGCAGGAGGCTACACCTTC.

The chain is built from TRBV4-2 and TRBJ2-2, with TRBD2 identical over 7 bases. V gave up 0 bases and J gave up 5 bases; unmatched junction bases: 12. CDR3 length: 18 residues. CDR1 and CDR2 (germline): LGHNA, YNFKEQ. DNA of the CDR3: TGTGCCAGCAGCCAAGAGTTTCGGTCGGGAGGTAGGACCGGGGAGCTGTTTTTT. As protein: CASSQEFRSGGRTGELFF.

The chain recombines TRBV7-9 with TRBJ1-2; unclear D gene. Germline assignment: CDR1 SEHNR and CDR2 FQNEAQ (reference sequence). The CDR3 covers 14 residues. V dropped 5 bases and J dropped 2 bases, with 12 bases sitting between them. CDR3 sequence: CASSPDTGNYGYTF. The CDR3 DNA is TGTGCCAGCAGCCCCGACACCGGGAACTATGGCTACACCTTC.

J is TRBJ1-2 and V is TRBV9; 7 positions match TRBD1. The CDR3 runs 14 residues. Trimming removed 2 bases from V and 6 bases from J; junction bases left unmatched: 7. In germline, CDR1 is SGDLS, CDR2 YYNGEE. CDR3 sequence reads: CASSVGGTVNGYTF. DNA of the CDR3: TGTGCCAGCAGCGTCGGCGGGACAGTTAATGGCTACACCTTC. Drawing the rest from reference TRBV9 and TRBJ1-2, the complete variable domain is DSGVTQTPKHLITATGQRVTLRCSPRSGDLSVYWYQQSLDQGLQFLIQYYNGEERAKGNILERFSAQQFPDLHSELNLSSLELGDSALYFCASSVGGTVNGYTFGSGTRLTVV.

This chain links TRBV14 with TRBJ1-1; D perhaps matches TRBD1 (6 bases). Germline loops: CDR1 SGHDN, CDR2 FVKESK. Trimming cost V 5 bases and J 4 bases, with 11 bases left between them. The CDR3 consists of 13 residues. CDR3: CASSTDRITEAFF. CDR3 nucleotide sequence: TGTGCCAGCAGCACTGACAGGATCACTGAAGCTTTCTTT.

V is TRBV11-3 and J is TRBJ2-3; weak D call: TRBD1 (5 bases). Trimming removed 2 bases from V and 2 bases from J, with 8 bases in between. This CDR3 contains 14 residues. The germline V gene has CDR1 SGHNT and CDR2 YENEEA. CDR3 amino acids: CASSLRQNTDTQYF. The CDR3 DNA reads as TGTGCCAGCAGCTTAAGACAGAACACAGATACGCAGTATTTT.

The chain couples TRBV27 to TRBJ2-3; no clear D gene. The CDR3 has 13 amino acids. The ends were cut back, 5 bases at V and 1 base at J, with 7 bases in the middle. CDR1 and CDR2 (germline): MNHEY, SMNVEV (reference sequence). The CDR3 DNA sequence: TGTGCCAGCAGTCCTAAGGGCACAGATACGCAGTATTTT. It specifies CASSPKGTDTQYF.

The chain carries TRBV5-1 and TRBJ2-5, with TRBD2 matching 14 bases. CDR1 and CDR2 (germline): SGHRS, YFSETQ. The V gene end was trimmed by 4 bases and the J gene end by 5 bases; junction bases not matched to a gene: 13. The CDR3 contains 18 residues. The CDR3 spells CASSLGGTSGSKRETQYF. As DNA, the CDR3 is TGCGCCAGCAGCCTGGGAGGGACTAGCGGGAGTAAGCGGGAGACCCAGTACTTC. Full variable domain (rest looked up from reference TRBV5-1 and TRBJ2-5): KAGVTQTPRYLIKTRGQQVTLSCSPISGHRSVSWYQQTPGQGLQFLFEYFSETQRNKGNFPGRFSGRQFSNSRSEMNVSTLELGDSALYLCASSLGGTSGSKRETQYFGPGTRLLVL.

The J gene is TRBJ2-2, the V gene TRBV6-1, with D hard to call. The CDR3 is made up of 14 amino acids. V gave up 6 bases and J gave up 0 bases, with 8 bases separating them. Germline V gives CDR1 MNHNS, CDR2 SASEGT. CDR3 nucleotide sequence: TGTGCCAGCAGATCCCTTGCGAACACCGGGGAGCTGTTTTTT. This translates into CASRSLANTGELFF.

As concerns this clone: The sample carries other DNA sequences with the same CDR3. The V call is TRBV18, the J call TRBJ2-1; TRBD2 is a possible D gene (5 bases). Germline V lookup: CDR1 KGHSH, CDR2 LQKENI. The CDR3 totals 15 residues. Trimming removed 6 bases from V and 0 bases from J, with 12 bases in between. This chain's CDR3 is CASSLSGSSYNEQFF. The CDR3 DNA is TGTGCCAGCTCCCTCAGCGGCAGCTCCTACAATGAGCAGTTCTTC.

This chain joins TRBV4-1 and TRBJ1-5; TRBD1 is a possible D gene (5 bases). The CDR3 length is 14 residues. Looked up from germline, CDR1 is MGHRA and CDR2 is YSYEKL. The V end lost 9 bases, the J end lost 3 bases, and 15 bases lay between the germline ends. This CDR3 reads CARRKGRFNQPQHF. The CDR3 DNA follows: TGCGCCAGACGCAAGGGACGGTTCAATCAGCCCCAGCATTTT.

The chain has TRBV6-5 and TRBJ2-7; D possibly corresponds to TRBD1 (5 bases). The CDR3 loop spans 12 amino acids. The V end was cut by 9 bases, the J end by 0 bases, with 9 bases between. Germline values: CDR1 MNHEY, CDR2 SVGAGI. CDR3 DNA sequence: TGTGCCAGTAGGACAACCTCCTACGAGCAGTACTTC. Translating it yields CASRTTSYEQYF.

The gene calls are TRBV27 and TRBJ1-3, with a tentative D call TRBD1 (6 bases). The CDR3 contains 16 residues. Trimming stripped 4 bases from V and 2 bases from J, with 15 bases between. Looked up from germline, CDR1 is MNHEY and CDR2 is SMNVEV (reference sequence). CDR3 amino acids: CASSSSRDKTGNTIYF. The CDR3 DNA reads TGTGCCAGCAGTTCATCCCGGGACAAAACTGGAAACACCATATATTTT.

V usage is TRBV19 and J usage is TRBJ1-2; D possibly corresponds to TRBD1 (5 bases). This CDR3 contains 18 residues. V lost 2 bases and J lost 7, with 26 bases in between. In germline, CDR1 is LNHDA, CDR2 SQIVND (reference sequence). CDR3: CASSIPWTNAEKVRGYTF. CDR3 DNA: TGTGCCAGTAGTATACCTTGGACAAACGCAGAGAAAGTTCGTGGCTACACCTTC.

The chain is built from TRBV18 and TRBJ2-1, with TRBD2 matching 11 bases. CDR1 and CDR2 (germline): KGHSH, LQKENI. Trimming at V came to 3 bases and at J to 4 bases, leaving 8 bases not matched to a gene. This CDR3 has 17 residues. CDR3 nucleotide sequence: TGTGCCAGCTCACCGTTGGGACTAGCGGCCCATTACAATGAGCAGTTCTTC. As protein: CASSPLGLAAHYNEQFF. The whole variable domain, remainder taken from reference TRBV18 and TRBJ2-1, is NAGVMQNPRHLVRRRGQEARLRCSPMKGHSHVYWYRQLPEEGLKFMVYLQKENIIDESGMPKERFSAEFPKEGPSILRIQQVVRGDSAAYFCASSPLGLAAHYNEQFFGPGTRLTVL.

J is TRBJ1-1 and V is TRBV6-1; TRBD1 matches at 7 bases. Germline-derived CDR1 and CDR2 are MNHNS and SASEGT. This CDR3 contains 15 residues. Trimming took 6 bases from V and 0 from J; bases not matched to a gene: 7. This CDR3 reads CASRETGNMNTEAFF. DNA for the CDR3: TGTGCCAGCAGAGAGACAGGGAACATGAACACTGAAGCTTTCTTT.

The chain carries TRBV28 and TRBJ2-7; the D is unclear. Per germline, CDR1 MDHEN and CDR2 SYDVKM. The CDR3 totals 15 residues. V was cut by 6 bases and J by 3 bases, with 18 bases left in between. In nucleotides, the CDR3 is TGTGCCAGCAGCGCCCCCCCGGACCCATTCTACGAGCAGTACTTC. Translated: CASSAPPDPFYEQYF.

The count of this clone is one. The gene calls are TRBV27 and TRBJ2-1; D may be TRBD1 (5 bases). Between the trimmed V and J ends, which lost 2 bases and 2 bases, there was a span of 10 bases. This CDR3 region has 15 residues. The germline gives CDR1 MNHEY, CDR2 SMNVEV (reference sequence). The CDR3 nucleotides are TGTGCCAGCAGTTTAACCCGGACAACCTACAATGAGCAGTTCTTC. It translates to CASSLTRTTYNEQFF.